The rows below give T cell receptor beta chains drawn from one sample of a study of patients and donors after allogeneic stem cell transplantation. TCRdb re-called the RT-PCR reads through MiXCR, storing one row per CDR3 protein. The sample holds over 150,000 distinct CDR3 sequences, roughly 40% seen once. Sequenced input: blood, either unsorted or a sorted T cell fraction (not recorded which). The source of these receptors is a human donor who was either an allogeneic HSCT recipient or a stem cell or donor lymphocyte infusion donor (not recorded which). It is not recorded whose cells these are; they may come from a transplant donor. Each CDR3 is given with its conserved first and last residue. A D gene is named only where the DNA matches it firmly. Size tells how often a clone was seen (once, few, many) or the class of an expanded clone, and some rows leave it out.

CDR3aa	CDR3nt	j_gene	v_gene	d_gene	abundance
CASSWEADRGYTF	TGTGCCAGCAGCTGGGAGGCGGATCGGGGCTACACCTTC	TRBJ1-2	TRBV7-2	NA	few
CASSPALFLLDEQFF	TGTGCCAGCAGCCCAGCTCTCTTTCTATTGGATGAGCAGTTCTTC	TRBJ2-1	TRBV5-5	NA	few
CSARDPARASEKLFF	TGCAGTGCTAGAGACCCTGCCCGGGCCAGTGAAAAACTGTTTTTT	TRBJ1-4	TRBV20-1	NA	NA
CATSYASGEQYF	TGTGCCACCTCCTACGCTAGCGGCGAGCAGTACTTC	TRBJ2-7	TRBV6-5	TRBD2	few
CASSPTVYNEQFF	TGTGCCAGCAGTCCGACAGTATACAATGAGCAGTTCTTC	TRBJ2-1	TRBV6-5	NA	NA
CASSLRPRAYGYTF	TGTGCCAGCAGTTTACGGCCAAGGGCCTATGGCTACACCTTC	TRBJ1-2	TRBV27	NA	NA
CASSLRSGGSYEQYF	TGCGCCAGCAGCTTGAGGAGCGGGGGTTCCTACGAGCAGTACTTC	TRBJ2-7	TRBV5-1	TRBD2	NA
CAINPGELDGYTF	TGTGCCATCAACCCGGGGGAGTTAGATGGCTACACCTTC	TRBJ1-2	TRBV10-3	NA	NA
CASTLLGNEQFF	TGTGCCAGCACCCTGTTAGGCAATGAGCAGTTCTTC	TRBJ2-1	TRBV12-3/TRBV12-4	NA	NA
CASRPGRPNYGYTF	TGTGCCAGCAGACCTGGGAGACCGAACTATGGCTACACCTTC	TRBJ1-2	TRBV6-6	NA	NA
CASSQEDSGDYEQYF	TGTGCCAGCAGCCAAGAAGACAGCGGTGATTACGAGCAGTACTTC	TRBJ2-7	TRBV4-2	NA	NA
CASSFPGRPASTDTQYF	TGTGCCAGCAGTTTTCCCGGGAGGCCCGCTAGCACAGATACGCAGTATTTT	TRBJ2-3	TRBV12-3/TRBV12-4	TRBD2	NA
CASSTGANVLTF	TGCGCCAGCAGCACTGGGGCCAACGTCCTGACTTTC	TRBJ2-6	TRBV5-1	NA	NA
CASRPTAANTEAFF	TGTGCCAGCAGACCGACAGCCGCGAACACTGAAGCTTTCTTT	TRBJ1-1	TRBV6-5	NA	NA
CASSQYRGPEAFF	TGTGCCAGCAGCCAATACAGGGGCCCTGAAGCTTTCTTT	TRBJ1-1	TRBV7-2	TRBD1	many
CASRNYPDRVGNTIYF	TGTGCCAGCAGAAACTACCCTGACAGGGTCGGAAACACCATATATTTT	TRBJ1-3	TRBV12-3/TRBV12-4	TRBD1	NA
CASSLRVGGTDTQYF	TGTGCCAGCAGTTTGAGGGTGGGGGGCACAGATACGCAGTATTTT	TRBJ2-3	TRBV12-3/TRBV12-4	NA	NA